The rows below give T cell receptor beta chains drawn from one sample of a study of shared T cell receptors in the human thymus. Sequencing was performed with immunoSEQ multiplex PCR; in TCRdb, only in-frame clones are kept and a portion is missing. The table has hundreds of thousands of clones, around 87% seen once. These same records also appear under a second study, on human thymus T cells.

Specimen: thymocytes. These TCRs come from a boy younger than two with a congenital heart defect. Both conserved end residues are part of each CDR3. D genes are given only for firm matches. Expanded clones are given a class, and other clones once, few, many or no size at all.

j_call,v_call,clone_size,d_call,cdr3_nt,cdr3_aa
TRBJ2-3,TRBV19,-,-,TGTGCCAGTAGTATAGCGGTACCTGGTACGCAGTATTTT,CASSIAVPGTQYF
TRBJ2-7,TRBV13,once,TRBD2,TGTGCCAGCAGCTTTTCGTCGACTAGCGGGAGTGTCTACCTCTCCTACGAGCAGTACTTC,CASSFSSTSGSVYLSYEQYF
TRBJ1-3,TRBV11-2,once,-,TGTGCCAGCAGCTCACTAGCGGGAGCCTACGGGACGCATAGCCCCATAATATATTTT,CASSSLAGAYGTHSPIIYF
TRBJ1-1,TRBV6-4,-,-,TGTGCCAGCAGATCGGAGGGCGGGGACACTGAAGCTTTCTTT,CASRSEGGDTEAFF
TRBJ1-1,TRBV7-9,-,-,TGTGCCAGCAGCTCGAGCACTGAAGCTTTCTTT,CASSSSTEAFF
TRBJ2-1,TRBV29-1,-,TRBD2,TGCAGCGGGTGGGGGACTAGCGGTTACAATGAGCAGTTCTTC,CSGWGTSGYNEQFF
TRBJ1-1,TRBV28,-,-,TGTGCCAGCAGTTTATACTGGCTAGTGAACACTGAAGCTTTCTTT,CASSLYWLVNTEAFF
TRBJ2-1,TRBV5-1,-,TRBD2,TGCGCCAGCAGTACGGGGGGCAATGAGCAGTTCTTC,CASSTGGNEQFF
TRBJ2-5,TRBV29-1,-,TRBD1,TGCAGCGTCGCCAATCTGCCTGCGGGACAGGGAAAGACCCAGTACTTC,CSVANLPAGQGKTQYF
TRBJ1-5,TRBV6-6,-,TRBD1,TGTGCCAGCAGCCGGGACAGGGAGTCTAATCAGCCCCAGCATTTT,CASSRDRESNQPQHF
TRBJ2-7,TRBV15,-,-,TGTGCCACCAGCAGAAGACAGGTTGGTAACGAGCAGTACTTC,CATSRRQVGNEQYF
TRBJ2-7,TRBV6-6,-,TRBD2,TGTGCCAGCAGTTATTTGCGCGCGGGGGAGCACTACGAGCAGTACTTC,CASSYLRAGEHYEQYF
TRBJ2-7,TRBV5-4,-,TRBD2,TGTGCCAGCAGCTCCAGCGCCGGGACTAACTCCTACGAGCAGTACTTC,CASSSSAGTNSYEQYF
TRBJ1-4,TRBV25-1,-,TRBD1,TGTGCCAGCAGTGTAGGGGGCCCTAATGAAAAACTGTTTTTT,CASSVGGPNEKLFF
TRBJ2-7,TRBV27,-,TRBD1,TGTGCCAGCAGTTTACGGGACAGATATTACGAGCAGTACTTC,CASSLRDRYYEQYF
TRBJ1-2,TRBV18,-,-,TGTGCCAGCTCACCTCGGGGTTCAGAGCCCTATGGCTACACCTTC,CASSPRGSEPYGYTF
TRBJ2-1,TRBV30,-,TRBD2,TGTGCCTGGAGTGTAAAGTTCCCGCGGGAGGGCCTCAATGAGCAGTTCTTC,CAWSVKFPREGLNEQFF
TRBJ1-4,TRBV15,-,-,TGTGCCACCAGCAGAGTCGATTGGCAGGGCAATGAAAAACTGTTTTTT,CATSRVDWQGNEKLFF
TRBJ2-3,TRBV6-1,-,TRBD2,TGTGCCAGCAGTGAAGTCCCGGTCGGGGGGGACAACACAGATACGCAGTATTTT,CASSEVPVGGDNTDTQYF
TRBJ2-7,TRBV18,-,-,TGTGCCAGCTCACCACCGCAGAACCCCTACGAGCAGTACTTC,CASSPPQNPYEQYF
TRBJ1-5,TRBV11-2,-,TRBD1,TGTGCCAGCAGCTTAGTCAGGGGGCATGTAGGCAATCAGCCCCAGCATTTT,CASSLVRGHVGNQPQHF
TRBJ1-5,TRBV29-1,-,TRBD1,TGCAGCGTTGGAACAGGGGGGGATCAGCCCCAGCATTTT,CSVGTGGDQPQHF
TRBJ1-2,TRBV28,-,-,TGTGCCAGCAGTTCCCCTCGAGCCTCTAACTATGGCTACACCTTC,CASSSPRASNYGYTF
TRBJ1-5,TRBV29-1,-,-,TGCAGCGCTAAAGGGGGTAGCAATCAGCCCCAGCATTTT,CSAKGGSNQPQHF
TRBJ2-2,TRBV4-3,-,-,TGCGCCAGCAGCCAACCCCAGGGTGGCGGGGAGCTGTTTTTT,CASSQPQGGGELFF
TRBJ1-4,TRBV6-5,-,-,TGTGCCAGCGGAGGAGTTCAAAAACTGTTTTTT,CASGGVQKLFF
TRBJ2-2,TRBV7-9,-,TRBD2,TGTGCCAGCAGCTCCTCCGGGGGGGCTAGCGGGGAGCTGTTTTTT,CASSSSGGASGELFF
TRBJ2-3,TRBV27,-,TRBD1,TGTGCCAGCAGTTTCCTTGGGACAGGGCTCACAGATACGCAGTATTTT,CASSFLGTGLTDTQYF